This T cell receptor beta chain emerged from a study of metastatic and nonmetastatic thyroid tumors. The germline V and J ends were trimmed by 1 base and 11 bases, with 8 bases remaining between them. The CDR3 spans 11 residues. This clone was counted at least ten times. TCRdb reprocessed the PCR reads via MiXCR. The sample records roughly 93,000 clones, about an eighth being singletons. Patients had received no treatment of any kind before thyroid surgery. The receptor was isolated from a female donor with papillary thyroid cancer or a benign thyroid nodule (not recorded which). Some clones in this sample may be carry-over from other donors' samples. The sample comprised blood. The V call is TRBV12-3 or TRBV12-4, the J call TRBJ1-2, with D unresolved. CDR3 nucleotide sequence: TGTGCCAGCAGTTTAGGGAGTGAGTACACCTTC. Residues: CASSLGSEYTF.